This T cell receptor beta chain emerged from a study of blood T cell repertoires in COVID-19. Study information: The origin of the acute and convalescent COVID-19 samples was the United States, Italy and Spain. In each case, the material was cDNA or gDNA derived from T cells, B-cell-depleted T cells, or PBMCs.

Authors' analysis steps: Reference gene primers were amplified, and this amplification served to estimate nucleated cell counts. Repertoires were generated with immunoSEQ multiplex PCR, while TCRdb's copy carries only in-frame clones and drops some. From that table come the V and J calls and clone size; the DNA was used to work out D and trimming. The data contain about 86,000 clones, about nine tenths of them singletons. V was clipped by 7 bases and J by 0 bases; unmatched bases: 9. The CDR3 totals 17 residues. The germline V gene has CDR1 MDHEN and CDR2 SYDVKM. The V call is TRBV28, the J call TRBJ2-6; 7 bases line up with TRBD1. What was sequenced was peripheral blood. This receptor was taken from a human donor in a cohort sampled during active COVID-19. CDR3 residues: CASTTTGAPSGANVLTF. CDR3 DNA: TGTGCCAGCACCACCACAGGGGCCCCCTCTGGGGCCAACGTCCTGACTTTC. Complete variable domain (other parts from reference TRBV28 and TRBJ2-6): DVKVTQSSRYLVKRTGEKVFLECVQDMDHENMFWYRQDPGLGLRLIYFSYDVKMKEKGDIPEGYSVSREKKERFSLILESASTNQTSMYLCASTTTGAPSGANVLTFGAGSRLTVL.